The 24 T cell receptor beta chains below were found in one sample sequenced in a study of blood T cell repertoires in COVID-19. Profiling relied on immunoSEQ multiplex PCR, and the TCRdb table lists in-frame clones only, not all of them. This sample has approximately 210,000 clones, with roughly 94% found just once. The sequenced sample consisted of peripheral blood. These receptor sequences come from a man younger than 40 with COVID-19, enrolled during active disease.

J is TRBJ1-1 and V is TRBV2, with 10 bases fitting TRBD1. Looked up from germline, CDR1 is SNHLY and CDR2 is FYNNEI. CDR3 length: 14 residues. V shed 8 bases and J 5 bases; nucleotides not matched to a gene: 8. In DNA, the CDR3 is TGTGCCAGCGACCGTATGGACAGGGGGACTGAAGCTTTCTTT. This translates into CASDRMDRGTEAFF. Variable domain in full (rest from reference TRBV2 and TRBJ1-1): EPEVTQTPSHQVTQMGQEVILRCVPISNHLYFYWYRQILGQKVEFLVSFYNNEISEKSEIFDDQFSVERPDGSNFTLKIRSTKLEDSAMYFCASDRMDRGTEAFFGQGTRLTVV.

This chain links TRBV30 with TRBJ1-2; 7 positions agree with TRBD1. This CDR3 spans 16 amino acids. Germline assignment: CDR1 GTSNPN and CDR2 SVGIG (reference sequence). V trimming: 2 bases; J trimming: 1 base; junction bases outside the gene matches: 10. The CDR3 is CAWSRPLGQSNYGYTF. The CDR3 DNA follows: TGTGCCTGGAGTCGCCCACTGGGACAGAGTAACTATGGCTACACCTTC.

The J gene is TRBJ2-3, the V gene TRBV3-1 (or the pseudogene TRBV3-2); the match to TRBD2 covers 8 bases. CDR1 and CDR2 from the germline V gene are LGHDT and YNNKEL (reference sequence). This CDR3 comprises 14 residues. The J segment lost 8 bases and the V segment lost 4 bases, leaving 8 bases of the junction unmatched. The CDR3 coding sequence is TGTGCCAGCAGCCCCGCGGCGGGGGGTGGTACGCAGTATTTT. Encoded protein: CASSPAAGGGTQYF.

The CDR3 loop is CATSRDRVTDTQYF. CDR3 sequence (DNA): TGTGCCACCAGCAGGGACAGGGTCACAGATACGCAGTATTTT. The rearrangement uses TRBV15 and TRBJ2-3, with TRBD1 matching over 8 bases. V shed 3 bases, J shed 2 bases, and the junction held 1 base outside the gene matches. The CDR3 runs to 14 residues. Germline CDR1 reads LNHNV; CDR2 reads YYDKDF (reference sequence).

The chain recombines TRBV29-1 with TRBJ2-7, with TRBD2 as a possible D gene (7 bases). V lost 4 bases, J lost 5 bases, and 27 bases lay in between. The germline V gene encodes CDR1 SQVTM and CDR2 ANQGSEA. This CDR3 spans 17 amino acids. CDR3 bases: TGCAGCGTTGTTCTCACGGTCTCAGGACTAGGGGGGGACGAGCAGTACTTC. This sequence encodes CSVVLTVSGLGGDEQYF.

The chain has TRBV7-9 and TRBJ2-1, with a weak D call TRBD2 (6 bases). V dropped 6 bases and J dropped 0 bases, with 18 bases sitting between them. This CDR3 is built from 17 residues. The germline gives CDR1 SEHNR, CDR2 FQNEAQ (reference sequence). The CDR3 nucleotides read TGTGCCAGCAGGAGCCGCCCGGGGGAAAGCTCCTACAATGAGCAGTTCTTC. Translated, it gives CASRSRPGESSYNEQFF. The variable domain in full, with the rest retrieved from reference TRBV7-9 and TRBJ2-1, is DTGVSQNPRHKITKRGQNVTFRCDPISEHNRLYWYRQTLGQGPEFLTYFQNEAQLEKSRLLSDRFSAERPKGSFSTLEIQRTEQGDSAMYLCASRSRPGESSYNEQFFGPGTRLTVL.

The chain uses TRBV19 and TRBJ1-5, with 7 bases matching TRBD1. J gave up 1 base and V 6 bases, and 3 bases lay outside the gene matches. The germline gives CDR1 LNHDA, CDR2 SQIVND (reference sequence). The CDR3 has 14 residues. The CDR3, as DNA: TGTGCCAGTAGGGACAGGCGAAGCAATCAGCCCCAGCATTTT. Its protein is CASRDRRSNQPQHF. Full variable domain (outside the CDR3, taken from reference TRBV19 and TRBJ1-5): DGGITQSPKYLFRKEGQNVTLSCEQNLNHDAMYWYRQDPGQGLRLIYYSQIVNDFQKGDIAEGYSVSREKKESFPLTVTSAQKNPTAFYLCASRDRRSNQPQHFGDGTRLSIL.

The rearrangement links TRBV6-2 or TRBV6-3 to TRBJ2-1; 8 positions match TRBD2. The CDR3 extends over 18 amino acids. CDR1 is MNHEY and CDR2 is SVGEGT in the germline V gene. V lost 2 bases and J lost 0; bases outside the gene matches: 9. The CDR3 DNA sequence: TGTGCCAGCAGTTACCCCAAGGGGAGCGGGGGCTCCTACAATGAGCAGTTCTTC. It is translated as CASSYPKGSGGSYNEQFF.

This clone was seen a few times. V usage is TRBV10-3 and J usage is TRBJ1-4; D is perhaps TRBD1 (5 bases). Germline V gives CDR1 ENHRY, CDR2 SYGVKD. Trimming left V 8 bases short and J 0 bases short, with 10 bases between. This CDR3 spans 14 amino acids. CDR3 amino acids: CAISTDTTNEKLFF. The DNA of the CDR3 is TGTGCCATCTCAACGGACACAACTAATGAAAAACTGTTTTTT.

The rearrangement links TRBV9 to TRBJ1-3; 7 nucleotides line up with TRBD1. The CDR3 loop spans 16 amino acids. Germline V gene data show CDR1 as SGDLS and CDR2 as YYNGEE. V was clipped by 4 bases and J by 2 bases; unmatched bases: 9. CDR3 sequence: CASSIQQGRTGNTIYF. CDR3 bases: TGTGCCAGCAGCATACAACAGGGGCGGACTGGAAACACCATATATTTT.

This chain connects TRBV7-3 to TRBJ1-1, with D perhaps TRBD1 (5 bases). Per the germline V gene, CDR1 is SGHTA and CDR2 is FQGTGA. The V end lost 5 bases, the J end lost 5 bases, and 21 bases lay between the germline ends. The CDR3 sequence is 16 residues long. The CDR3 nucleotides are TGTGCCAGCAGCACAGGCGGGGCTCGACGGGCGACTGAAGCTTTCTTT. As protein: CASSTGGARRATEAFF.

In DNA form, the CDR3 reads TGCAGCGTTGAGACAGGGGCGGGCTATGGCTACACCTTC. This encodes CSVETGAGYGYTF. The chain has TRBV29-1 and TRBJ1-2, with 8 bases that match TRBD1. Germline CDR1 and CDR2: SQVTM and ANQGSEA. The CDR3 totals 13 residues. V was pared by 3 bases and J by 4 bases, with 4 bases of the junction left unmatched.

This rearrangement joins TRBV10-3 to TRBJ1-3; a possible D gene is TRBD1 (5 bases). This CDR3 has 14 residues. The ends were cut back, 7 bases at V and 4 bases at J, with 14 bases in the middle. The germline V gene has CDR1 ENHRY and CDR2 SYGVKD. The CDR3 sequence is CAINGGLTGNTIYF. CDR3 nucleotide sequence: TGTGCCATCAATGGGGGACTGACCGGAAACACCATATATTTT.

The table lists this clone with a count of one. This chain joins TRBV10-2 and TRBJ1-2; D is perhaps TRBD1 (6 bases). Trimming stripped 6 bases from V and 5 bases from J, with 22 bases between. The CDR3 is 16 amino acids. The germline V gene has CDR1 WSHSY and CDR2 SAAADI. CDR3 nucleotide sequence: TGCGCCAGCAGGATGACAGGAGACTCCTCGACATATGGCTACACCTTC. Translation gives CASRMTGDSSTYGYTF.

The genes are TRBV18 and TRBJ2-3, with no clear D. The germline CDR1 and CDR2 sequences are KGHSH and LQKENI. Between the trimmed V and J ends, which lost 5 bases and 0 bases, there was a span of 9 bases. This CDR3 is 14 amino acids long. The CDR3 protein is CASSAVSSTDTQYF. The CDR3 DNA sequence: TGTGCCAGCTCAGCGGTTTCTAGCACAGATACGCAGTATTTT. Full variable domain (rest looked up from reference TRBV18 and TRBJ2-3): NAGVMQNPRHLVRRRGQEARLRCSPMKGHSHVYWYRQLPEEGLKFMVYLQKENIIDESGMPKERFSAEFPKEGPSILRIQQVVRGDSAAYFCASSAVSSTDTQYFGPGTRLTVL.

This clone was seen once. This sequence joins TRBV9 and TRBJ1-6; 11 bases are shared with TRBD1. With 4 bases clipped from V and 9 bases from J, the junction kept 6 bases outside the gene matches. The germline CDR1 and CDR2 sequences are SGDLS and YYNGEE. CDR3 length equals 15 residues. This CDR3 reads CASSIGTGGSSPLHF. The DNA of the CDR3 is TGTGCCAGCAGCATAGGGACAGGGGGTAGTTCACCCCTCCACTTT.

The chain carries TRBV6-5 and TRBJ1-2; 7 bases are shared with TRBD1. Germline-derived CDR1 and CDR2 are MNHEY and SVGAGI. The J segment lost 7 bases and the V segment lost 6 bases, leaving 14 bases of the junction unmatched. CDR3 length: 15 residues. CDR3 coding DNA: TGTGCCAGCAGCCCCGACAGGGTGGGATGGGGTGGCTACACCTTC. Translation gives CASSPDRVGWGGYTF.

The rearrangement joins TRBV14 to TRBJ1-1, with D perhaps TRBD1 (5 bases). Trimming shortened V by 4 bases and J by 0 bases, and 12 bases separated the two germline ends. The CDR3 extends over 15 amino acids. CDR1 is SGHDN, CDR2 FVKESK, per germline. The CDR3 DNA reads TGTGCCAGCAGCCGCGTGGGGCCCATGAACACTGAAGCTTTCTTT. It specifies CASSRVGPMNTEAFF.

This chain uses TRBV5-6 with TRBJ1-6; D may be TRBD1 (5 bases). The CDR3 sequence is 15 residues long. Germline CDR1 reads SGHDT; CDR2 reads YYEEEE. The V end lost 0 bases, the J end lost 7 bases, and 11 bases lay between the germline ends. The chain's CDR3 is CASSLVRGRNSPLHF. Written as DNA, the CDR3 is TGTGCCAGCAGCTTGGTAAGGGGCCGAAATTCACCCCTCCACTTT.

This chain uses TRBV27 with TRBJ1-1; a possible D gene is TRBD1 (6 bases). Trimming shortened V by 0 bases and J by 1 base, and 12 bases separated the two germline ends. CDR1 is MNHEY and CDR2 is SMNVEV in the germline V gene (reference sequence). This CDR3 spans 16 amino acids. CDR3 loop: CASSLSGGAQNTEAFF. The CDR3 DNA reads TGTGCCAGCAGTTTATCAGGGGGGGCGCAGAACACTGAAGCTTTCTTT.

The chain couples TRBV27 to TRBJ1-1, with D possibly TRBD1 on 6 matching bases. Per the germline V gene, CDR1 is MNHEY and CDR2 is SMNVEV (reference sequence). The V end was cut by 6 bases, the J end by 6 bases, with 20 bases between. The CDR3 spans 15 residues. CDR3 DNA: TGTGCCAGCAGGGGATACGGGACAATGGGGCCTGAAGCTTTCTTT. It yields the protein CASRGYGTMGPEAFF.

This chain links TRBV19 with TRBJ1-5; 9 bases align to TRBD1. The CDR3 is 14 residues long. CDR1 and CDR2 from the germline V gene are LNHDA and SQIVND (reference sequence). The trim removed 5 bases at V and 5 bases at J, leaving 4 bases unmatched. The CDR3 coding sequence is TGTGCCAGTAGTTTGGGGACAGGGCATCAGCCCCAGCATTTT. Protein sequence: CASSLGTGHQPQHF. Full variable domain (outside the CDR3, taken from reference TRBV19 and TRBJ1-5): DGGITQSPKYLFRKEGQNVTLSCEQNLNHDAMYWYRQDPGQGLRLIYYSQIVNDFQKGDIAEGYSVSREKKESFPLTVTSAQKNPTAFYLCASSLGTGHQPQHFGDGTRLSIL.

In regard to this clone: Other DNA sequences from this sample encode an identical CDR3 as well. The chain recombines TRBV11-2 with TRBJ1-2, with 9 nucleotides matching TRBD1. Germline CDR1 and CDR2: SGHAT and FQNNGV. V trimming: 3 bases; J trimming: 7 bases; junction bases outside the gene matches: 3. The CDR3 is made up of 13 amino acids. CDR3 nucleotide sequence: TGTGCCAGCAGCTTGGACAGGGGTGGTGGCTACACCTTC. Residues: CASSLDRGGGYTF.

The rearrangement uses TRBV4-1 and TRBJ2-5; a weak D match, TRBD2 (5 bases). Trimming took off 1 base at V and 6 bases at J, with 24 bases between the two ends. This CDR3 has 18 residues. Germline V gene lookup returns CDR1 MGHRA and CDR2 YSYEKL. Here the CDR3 reads CASSQVRENRGLIQTQYF. The CDR3, as DNA: TGCGCCAGCAGCCAAGTTCGCGAGAACCGGGGATTAATACAGACCCAGTACTTC.